These 30 T cell receptor beta chains came from one sample sequenced in a study of glioma-infiltrating T cells after dendritic cell vaccination. Libraries were prepared by immunoSEQ multiplex PCR; TCRdb keeps only in-frame clonotypes and omits some of them. This table holds about 73,000 clones, approximately 80% found once. Material: blood, obtained before dendritic cell vaccination. Receptor source: a human donor with glioblastoma.

V and J are TRBV19 and TRBJ2-5, with D hard to call. Deletions cut 4 bases from V and 2 bases from J, with 8 bases between. The CDR3 spans 13 residues. Germline CDR1 and CDR2: LNHDA and SQIVND (reference sequence). The CDR3 loop reads CASSTLPQETQYF. The CDR3 DNA reads TGTGCCAGTAGTACACTACCTCAAGAGACCCAGTACTTC.

This sequence joins TRBV2 and TRBJ1-5; 11 bases are a match to TRBD1. The CDR3 totals 13 residues. Germline values: CDR1 SNHLY, CDR2 FYNNEI. V lost 7 bases, J lost 7 bases, and 3 bases stayed unmatched. CDR3 protein: CASTGQGAQPQHF. In DNA form, the CDR3 reads TGTGCCAGCACAGGACAGGGGGCCCAGCCCCAGCATTTT.

This chain uses TRBV2 with TRBJ1-4, with 8 bases matching TRBD1. V gave up 4 bases and J gave up 7 bases; unmatched junction bases: 5. This CDR3 spans 14 amino acids. Per germline, CDR1 SNHLY and CDR2 FYNNEI. In nucleotides, the CDR3 is TGTGCCAGCAGTGCGGACAGGGAGGGTGAAAAACTGTTTTTT. Its protein is CASSADREGEKLFF.

The V call is TRBV2, the J call TRBJ1-6; 9 nucleotides align to TRBD1. Germline V gene data show CDR1 as SNHLY and CDR2 as FYNNEI. J was trimmed by 5 bases and V by 6 bases; bases with no gene match: 2. The CDR3 loop spans 14 amino acids. DNA for the CDR3: TGTGCCAGCAGGAGGACAGGGGATAATTCACCCCTCCACTTT. This encodes CASRRTGDNSPLHF.

The chain uses TRBV21-1 and TRBJ1-3; TRBD1, the table's D call, was not compared with the DNA. TRBV21-1 is classified as a pseudogene. The CDR3 contains 16 residues. The CDR3: CASSKRYLDTRNTIYF. DNA of the CDR3: TGTGCCAGCAGCAAAAGGTATTTGGACACAAGAAACACCATATATTTT.

The chain recombines TRBV11-2 with TRBJ2-6, with a possible D match to TRBD1 (7 bases). Trimming took 6 bases from V and 2 from J, leaving 11 bases between them. The CDR3 runs 15 residues. Germline V gives CDR1 SGHAT, CDR2 FQNNGV. In nucleotides, the CDR3 is TGTGCCAGCAGAGACAGGGAGGCTGGGGCCAACGTCCTGACTTTC. It is translated as CASRDREAGANVLTF.

This clone turned up a few times. This chain links TRBV6-1 with TRBJ1-4; the D gene is possibly TRBD1 (5 bases). Between the trimmed V and J ends, which lost 8 bases and 7 bases, there was a span of 17 bases. The CDR3 runs to 14 residues. Germline CDR1 reads MNHNS; CDR2 reads SASEGT. The CDR3: CASSEGARSEKLFF. CDR3 sequence (DNA): TGTGCCAGCTCAGAAGGGGCGCGGAGTGAAAAACTGTTTTTT.

This chain connects TRBV2 to TRBJ2-1, with a weak D call TRBD1 (6 bases). The length of the CDR3 is 14 residues. Germline V lookup: CDR1 SNHLY, CDR2 FYNNEI. The V gene lost 0 bases and the J gene lost 8 bases, with 11 bases spanning the gap. Written as DNA, the CDR3 is TGTGCCAGCAGTGAAGCGCTGCAGGGGTATGAGCAGTTCTTC. Encoded protein: CASSEALQGYEQFF.

This sequence joins TRBV7-9 and TRBJ2-3, with a tentative D call TRBD2 (5 bases). Germline V gives CDR1 SEHNR, CDR2 FQNEAQ (reference sequence). V shed 5 bases and J shed 4 bases, with 16 bases lying between them. The CDR3 is 15 amino acids. The CDR3 sequence: CASSHQRVGADTQYF. The DNA for the CDR3 is TGTGCCAGCAGCCACCAGAGGGTCGGCGCAGATACGCAGTATTTT. Drawing the rest from reference TRBV7-9 and TRBJ2-3, the complete variable domain is DTGVSQNPRHKITKRGQNVTFRCDPISEHNRLYWYRQTLGQGPEFLTYFQNEAQLEKSRLLSDRFSAERPKGSFSTLEIQRTEQGDSAMYLCASSHQRVGADTQYFGPGTRLTVL.

The rearrangement uses TRBV9 and TRBJ1-5; D not certain. The CDR3 length is 14 residues. Germline CDR1 reads SGDLS; CDR2 reads YYNGEE. V shed 3 bases and J shed 0 bases, with 7 bases lying between them. CDR3 DNA: TGTGCCAGCAGCGGACACAATAGCAATCAGCCCCAGCATTTT. Amino acids: CASSGHNSNQPQHF.

This clone came up a few times. The chain combines TRBV19 with TRBJ2-7; 9 bases are a match to TRBD1. V trimming: 7 bases; J trimming: 6 bases; junction bases outside the gene matches: 13. Germline V gives CDR1 LNHDA, CDR2 SQIVND (reference sequence). The length of the CDR3 is 15 residues. CDR3 sequence: CASTTSNRGPGEQYF. Here the CDR3 DNA reads TGTGCCAGTACTACCTCGAACAGGGGGCCTGGCGAGCAGTACTTC.

This chain uses TRBV15 with TRBJ1-5; 8 bases are a match to TRBD1. CDR1 is LNHNV and CDR2 is YYDKDF in the germline V gene (reference sequence). V dropped 5 bases and J dropped 4; count of bases not matched to a gene: 4. This CDR3 comprises 14 residues. The CDR3 DNA sequence: TGTGCCACCAGCTACGGACAGGGAAATCAGCCCCAGCATTTT. Protein: CATSYGQGNQPQHF. The full variable domain, rest sourced from reference TRBV15 and TRBJ1-5, is DAMVIQNPRYQVTQFGKPVTLSCSQTLNHNVMYWYQQKSSQAPKLLFHYYDKDFNNEADTPDNFQSRRPNTSFCFLDIRSPGLGDTAMYLCATSYGQGNQPQHFGDGTRLSIL.

The chain is built from TRBV27 and TRBJ2-1; the match to TRBD2 covers 11 bases. The CDR3 is made up of 16 amino acids. Germline assignment: CDR1 MNHEY and CDR2 SMNVEV (reference sequence). The V gene end was trimmed by 2 bases and the J gene end by 3 bases; junction bases not matched to a gene: 3. CDR3 DNA: TGTGCCAGCAGTTTAATTGGGACTAGCGGCTACAATGAGCAGTTCTTC. As protein: CASSLIGTSGYNEQFF.

The V call is TRBV18, the J call TRBJ2-2; D gene ambiguous. The germline V gene has CDR1 KGHSH and CDR2 LQKENI. CDR3 size: 15 residues. The germline V and J ends were trimmed by 8 bases and 0 bases, with 13 bases remaining between them. CDR3 in amino acids: CASIRDITNTGELFF. The CDR3 DNA is TGTGCCAGCATAAGAGACATTACGAACACCGGGGAGCTGTTTTTT.

The rearrangement uses TRBV9 and TRBJ2-3, with D possibly being TRBD1 (5 bases). Germline V gives CDR1 SGDLS, CDR2 YYNGEE. The CDR3 totals 16 residues. Deletions cut 4 bases from V and 0 bases from J, with 15 bases between. CDR3 sequence reads: CASSPRQRLSTDTQYF. The CDR3 DNA sequence: TGTGCCAGCAGCCCCCGACAGCGATTAAGCACAGATACGCAGTATTTT.

This clone was seen just once. The V and J genes are TRBV10-3 and TRBJ2-3; 12 bases fit TRBD2. V lost 7 bases and J lost 4; bases outside the gene matches: 6. Germline assignment: CDR1 ENHRY and CDR2 SYGVKD. The CDR3 sequence is 15 residues long. CDR3: CAIKETSGSADTQYF. For the CDR3, the DNA is TGTGCCATCAAAGAGACTAGCGGGAGTGCAGATACGCAGTATTTT.

This chain joins TRBV10-1 and TRBJ1-1; D uncertain. There are 14 residues in the CDR3. Per germline, CDR1 WNHNN and CDR2 SYGVQD (reference sequence). Deletions cut 7 bases from V and 4 bases from J, with 16 bases between. CDR3 protein: CASKETRLGTEAFF. CDR3 DNA: TGCGCCAGCAAAGAGACAAGGTTGGGCACTGAAGCTTTCTTT.

This clone occurred a few times. The chain combines TRBV7-9 with TRBJ2-2; weak D call: TRBD2 (5 bases). V lost 5 bases and J 15 bases, leaving 16 bases between the germline ends. The CDR3 length is 12 residues. Per the germline V gene, CDR1 is SEHNR and CDR2 is FQNEAQ (reference sequence). The CDR3 protein is CASSPSGLLVFF. DNA of the CDR3: TGTGCCAGCAGCCCAAGCGGACTCCTGGTGTTTTTT.

The chain couples TRBV6-1 to TRBJ2-7, with D possibly matching TRBD2 (5 bases). The V end was cut by 4 bases, the J end by 0 bases, with 10 bases between. The CDR3 covers 14 residues. Germline values: CDR1 MNHNS, CDR2 SASEGT. The CDR3 DNA reads as TGTGCCAGCAGTGGACTATTAAGCTCCTACGAGCAGTACTTC. Translating it yields CASSGLLSSYEQYF.

This chain links TRBV6-5 with TRBJ1-1; D is undetermined. This CDR3 comprises 11 residues. Looked up from germline, CDR1 is MNHEY and CDR2 is SVGAGI. Deletions cut 5 bases from V and 4 bases from J, with 5 bases between. CDR3 nucleotide sequence: TGTGCCAGCAGTGTCCTCACTGAAGCTTTCTTT. Its translation: CASSVLTEAFF.

This chain links TRBV2 with TRBJ1-2, with unresolved D. Germline assignment: CDR1 SNHLY and CDR2 FYNNEI. V was clipped by 3 bases and J by 7 bases, with 15 bases between them. The CDR3 is made up of 14 amino acids. For the CDR3, the DNA is TGTGCCAGCAGTGAGGGTCAGATGCGCGGTGGCTACACCTTC. Protein sequence: CASSEGQMRGGYTF.

As DNA, the CDR3 is TGTGCCAGCAGTGAAGCGCTTCGGGGACAGGGACGGCATTTT. This translates into CASSEALRGQGRHF. The chain recombines TRBV6-1 with TRBJ1-5, with 9 bases aligning to TRBD1. The junction had 9 bases not matched to a gene; V was cut back by 0 bases and J by 15 bases. Germline V gene lookup returns CDR1 MNHNS and CDR2 SASEGT. The CDR3 is 14 residues long.

This clone was detected a few times. V and J are TRBV15 and TRBJ2-5; D perhaps matches TRBD1 (6 bases). With 5 bases removed from V and 5 bases from J, the gap between germline ends came to 15 bases. The CDR3 contains 14 residues. In germline, CDR1 is LNHNV, CDR2 YYDKDF (reference sequence). CDR3 DNA sequence: TGTGCCACCAGCCCCGGTCAGGGGTGGGAGACCCAGTACTTC. It codes for CATSPGQGWETQYF.

This clone turned up a few times. This rearrangement joins TRBV5-1 to TRBJ2-6; maybe TRBD2 (5 bases). The CDR3 totals 17 residues. Germline CDR1 is SGHRS and CDR2 is YFSETQ. Trimming took off 4 bases at V and 5 bases at J, with 19 bases between the two ends. CDR3 protein: CASSIVPGVGRANVLTF. The DNA for the CDR3 is TGCGCCAGCAGCATTGTGCCCGGGGTGGGAAGGGCCAACGTCCTGACTTTC.

The J gene is TRBJ2-7, the V gene TRBV18; weak D call: TRBD2 (6 bases). Germline V CDR1 and CDR2: KGHSH, LQKENI. The CDR3 covers 13 residues. V was clipped by 0 bases and J by 3 bases, with 6 bases between them. CDR3 residues: CASSPPGGYEQYF. The DNA of the CDR3 is TGTGCCAGCTCACCACCGGGGGGCTACGAGCAGTACTTC.

Ten or more counts support this clone. V gene TRBV5-5 combines with J gene TRBJ2-7, with TRBD1 identical over 7 bases. This CDR3 comprises 12 residues. The junction had 4 bases not matched to a gene; V was cut back by 4 bases and J by 6 bases. Germline CDR1 and CDR2: SGHKS and YYEKEE (reference sequence). The CDR3 nucleotides read TGTGCCAGCAGCGAGACAGGGCGCGAGCAGTACTTC. Its protein product is CASSETGREQYF.

The chain is built from TRBV27 and TRBJ2-7, with D tentatively TRBD2 (6 bases). Germline V gene lookup returns CDR1 MNHEY and CDR2 SMNVEV (reference sequence). Trimming removed 3 bases from V and 1 base from J, with 19 bases in between. The CDR3 runs 17 residues. CDR3 bases: TGTGCCAGCAGTTTTCTCCGGGGTAGCGGCTTTTCCTACGAGCAGTACGTC. Protein product: CASSFLRGSGFSYEQYV.

The V gene is TRBV7-2, the J gene TRBJ1-1, with 7 bases matching TRBD1. This CDR3 contains 15 residues. Germline CDR1 SGHTA, CDR2 FQGNSA. V gave up 5 bases and J gave up 5 bases; unmatched junction bases: 11. The CDR3 is CASSPQTGTFTEAFF. In DNA form, the CDR3 reads TGTGCCAGCAGCCCCCAGACAGGGACCTTTACTGAAGCTTTCTTT.

The chain carries TRBV27 and TRBJ2-3; 7 nucleotides match TRBD1. The germline V gene has CDR1 MNHEY and CDR2 SMNVEV (reference sequence). V trimming: 6 bases; J trimming: 5 bases; junction bases outside the gene matches: 5. The CDR3 consists of 13 residues. CDR3 sequence: CASRKGQKDTQYF. CDR3 DNA: TGTGCCAGCAGGAAGGGACAGAAAGATACGCAGTATTTT.

This clone was seen once. The gene calls are TRBV6-5 and TRBJ2-5; no reliable D call. The J call may be incorrect, as the DNA end agrees better with TRBJ2-7. Germline V gene data show CDR1 as MNHEY and CDR2 as SVGAGI. This CDR3 has 13 amino acids. CDR3 DNA sequence: TGTGCCAGCAGTTACTCACCAAACTACGAGCAGTACTTC. Residues: CASSYSPNYEQYF.